This T cell receptor (beta chain) was profiled in a study of cytomegalovirus exposure and HLA in healthy donors. This PCR relied on a set of 60 Vbeta primers and 13 Jbeta primers. This table comes from immunoSEQ multiplex PCR, and its TCRdb copy is limited to in-frame clones, with some not included. The data show 150,000 to 200,000 clones, about 76% seen once. The CDR3 contains 14 residues. CDR1 is SGHTA and CDR2 is FQGTGA in the germline V gene. J gave up 1 base and V 3 bases, and 1 base lay outside the gene matches. Material for sequencing was PBMCs. The TCR comes from a woman aged 50 to 65 in good health and CMV-seronegative. The J gene is TRBJ2-3, the V gene TRBV7-3, with 7 bases matching TRBD2. CDR3 sequence reads: CASSFGGGTDTQYF. As DNA, the CDR3 is TGTGCCAGCAGCTTTGGGGGGGGCACAGATACGCAGTATTTT.